The rows below give T cell receptor beta chains drawn from one sample of a study of blood T cells in healthy people across ages. TCRdb called the 5' RACE reads again in MiXCR, with one record for every CDR3 protein. The sample carries some 900,000 distinct CDR3 sequences, 45% to 50% recorded once. Sample: blood. The source of these receptors is a man aged 25-45 years in good health. Each CDR3 is given with its conserved first and last residue. Fields, in order: CDR3 length, V gene, CDR3 protein.

16 TRBV5-1 CASSGQGRILTDTQYF
14 TRBV7-9 CASSVWGADEKLFF
16 TRBV4-3 CASSQDWGVTYNEQFF
16 TRBV4-3 CASSPSVGGPTDTQYF
17 TRBV4-3 CASSQDELAGYSYEQYF
16 TRBV9 CASSSSRDLAKNIQYF
18 TRBV27 CASSSYRPSGGATDTQYF
17 TRBV5-1 CASSRTPTGGADNEQFF
17 TRBV4-1 CASSQDQGPWSNQPQHF
15 TRBV3-1 CASSQQGVGDQPQHF
15 TRBV5-6 CASSSDFIGTDTQYF
16 TRBV12-3/TRBV12-4 CASSPPGGGFPQPQHF
13 TRBV12-3/TRBV12-4 CASLIGGGYGYTF
12 TRBV14 CASNNRQETQYF
16 TRBV16 CASSQYPDSPIGGYTF
15 TRBV6-5 CASSGWTGGNYGYTF